The source of this T cell receptor beta chain is a study of blood T cell repertoires in COVID-19. Across the whole study: Samples taken during acute and convalescent COVID-19 were collected in the United States, Italy and Spain.

This clone was recorded once. Per the authors' pipeline: Estimation of nucleated cell counts relied on the amplification of reference gene primers. TCRdb keeps only in-frame clones here, not all; method: immunoSEQ multiplex PCR. V and J calls and clone size are given by that table; D and trimming were obtained from the DNA. The data contain about 120,000 clones, 90% of them singletons. The TCR sequence derives from a woman aged 45-65 years with acute or convalescent COVID-19. The sample comprised peripheral blood.

CDR3 coding DNA: TGTGCCAGCAGCGTTACTAGCGGGACGAACACCGGGGAGCTGTTTTTT. This sequence encodes CASSVTSGTNTGELFF. This chain links TRBV9 with TRBJ2-2; TRBD2 matches at 10 bases. The CDR3 totals 16 residues. Losses at the gene ends were 2 bases for V and 0 bases for J; bases not matched to a gene: 1. The V gene's germline CDR1 is SGDLS and CDR2 YYNGEE. Based on the CDR3 plus reference TRBV9 and TRBJ2-2, the full variable domain is DSGVTQTPKHLITATGQRVTLRCSPRSGDLSVYWYQQSLDQGLQFLIQYYNGEERAKGNILERFSAQQFPDLHSELNLSSLELGDSALYFCASSVTSGTNTGELFFGEGSRLTVL.